The next 9 T cell receptor beta chains were all read from a single sample in a study of blood T cell repertoires in COVID-19. The repertoire was sequenced with immunoSEQ multiplex PCR; TCRdb's copy has only in-frame clones and lacks some. The sample consists of 130,000 or so clones, around 85% of them appearing once. Sequencing was done on a sample of peripheral blood. Receptor source: a woman aged 45-59 years who had recovered from COVID-19.

This clone was recorded a few times. This chain connects TRBV9 to TRBJ1-2; D perhaps matches TRBD1 (5 bases). Germline V CDR1 and CDR2: SGDLS, YYNGEE. The CDR3 sequence is 13 residues long. V dropped 4 bases and J dropped 4 bases, with 11 bases sitting between them. The CDR3 loop reads CASSPAGFYGYTF. The CDR3 region has the DNA TGTGCCAGCAGCCCAGCAGGGTTCTATGGCTACACCTTC.

The table lists this clone with a few counts. Mismatch with germline at one junction end may stem from a read error. The gene calls are TRBV2 and TRBJ2-1; 8 bases are shared with TRBD1. CDR1 SNHLY and CDR2 FYNNEI come from the germline V gene. The CDR3 spans 14 residues. DNA of the CDR3: TGTGCCAGCAGTGGTTCCGGGACAGGCCCGGGATCTGTCTTC. The encoded protein is CASSGSGTGPGSVF.

V gene TRBV19 combines with J gene TRBJ2-1; 8 positions agree with TRBD2. The germline gives CDR1 LNHDA, CDR2 SQIVND (reference sequence). V shed 5 bases and J 4 bases; nucleotides not matched to a gene: 13. This CDR3 contains 17 residues. The CDR3 DNA sequence: TGTGCCAGTAGTGCGCGGGGACTAGGAATGGGGTACAATGAGCAGTTCTTC. Protein sequence: CASSARGLGMGYNEQFF. Full variable domain (missing parts from reference TRBV19 and TRBJ2-1): DGGITQSPKYLFRKEGQNVTLSCEQNLNHDAMYWYRQDPGQGLRLIYYSQIVNDFQKGDIAEGYSVSREKKESFPLTVTSAQKNPTAFYLCASSARGLGMGYNEQFFGPGTRLTVL.

The chain recombines TRBV7-2 with TRBJ2-5; 16 bases match TRBD2. The CDR3 is 16 residues long. V dropped 3 bases and J dropped 5; count of bases not matched to a gene: 3. Per the germline V gene, CDR1 is SGHTA and CDR2 is FQGNSA. The CDR3 here is CASSFPGLAGGETQYF. The CDR3 DNA reads TGTGCCAGCAGCTTCCCGGGACTAGCGGGGGGGGAGACCCAGTACTTC.

This chain links TRBV6-5 with TRBJ2-7, with TRBD1 matching over 8 bases. Germline V CDR1 and CDR2: MNHEY, SVGAGI. The CDR3 sequence is 14 residues long. Trimming took 6 bases from V and 2 from J; bases not matched to a gene: 6. DNA of the CDR3: TGTGCCAGCAGCCCACAGGGGGGCCCCTACGAGCAGTACTTC. It encodes CASSPQGGPYEQYF.

This clone was seen a handful of times. This chain links TRBV15 with TRBJ2-7; perhaps TRBD1 as D (5 bases). Germline V gives CDR1 LNHNV, CDR2 YYDKDF (reference sequence). The ends were cut back, 0 bases at V and 2 bases at J, with 11 bases in the middle. The CDR3 length is 15 residues. The CDR3 sequence: CATSRDADTTYEQYF. The CDR3 nucleotides are TGTGCCACCAGCAGAGATGCGGACACAACCTACGAGCAGTACTTC.

The J gene is TRBJ2-5, the V gene TRBV25-1, with TRBD1 matching over 8 bases. The CDR3 length is 16 residues. V shed 3 bases, J shed 0 bases, and the junction held 6 bases outside the gene matches. In germline, CDR1 is MGHDK, CDR2 SYGVNS. The CDR3 protein is CASSDPTGVYQETQYF. CDR3 DNA: TGTGCCAGCAGTGATCCGACAGGGGTGTACCAAGAGACCCAGTACTTC.

This sequence joins TRBV19 and TRBJ1-3; D remains unclear. The CDR3 sequence is 15 residues long. Germline V gene sequence: CDR1 LNHDA, CDR2 SQIVND (reference sequence). V lost 3 bases and J 2 bases, leaving 11 bases between the germline ends. CDR3 region: CASSMGTAPGNTIYF. In nucleotides, the CDR3 is TGTGCCAGTAGTATGGGTACAGCCCCTGGAAACACCATATATTTT.

The chain has TRBV11-2 and TRBJ2-1; D possibly corresponds to TRBD1 (6 bases). Trimming removed 1 base from V and 15 bases from J, with 22 bases in between. The CDR3 length is 15 residues. Germline loops: CDR1 SGHAT, CDR2 FQNNGV. The CDR3 DNA sequence: TGTGCCAGCAGCTTAGCAGGCTACAGGGTGTCCTCGTCGTTCTTC. Protein sequence: CASSLAGYRVSSSFF.